The subject of this entry is one T cell receptor (beta chain). The record originates from a study of T cells in narcolepsy. Assay used: immunoSEQ multiplex PCR; TCRdb lists only in-frame clones, some missing. In the table there are tens of thousands of clones, roughly four fifths of which are singletons. Germline values: CDR1 SGDLS, CDR2 YYNGEE. Trimming removed 0 bases from V and 6 bases from J, with 15 bases in between. CDR3 size: 15 residues. The chain carries TRBV9 and TRBJ1-1; no definite D call. The origin of this receptor is a human donor with narcolepsy. The sample comprised CD45RA- memory CD4+ T cells from PBMCs. CDR3 DNA sequence: TGTGCCAGCAGCGTAGGTATAGCACTTAAGGCTGAAGCTTTCTTT. The encoded protein is CASSVGIALKAEAFF.